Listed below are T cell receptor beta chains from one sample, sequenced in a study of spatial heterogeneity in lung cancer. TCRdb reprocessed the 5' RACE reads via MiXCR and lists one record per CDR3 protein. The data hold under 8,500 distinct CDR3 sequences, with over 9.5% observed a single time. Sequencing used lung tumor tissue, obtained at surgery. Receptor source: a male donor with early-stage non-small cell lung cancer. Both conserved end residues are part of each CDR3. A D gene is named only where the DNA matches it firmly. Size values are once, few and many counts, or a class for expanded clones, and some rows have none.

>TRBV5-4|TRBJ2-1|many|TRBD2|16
TGTGCCAGCAGCCCTACTAGCGGGAGGGCCCACAATGAGCAGTTCTTC
CASSPTSGRAHNEQFF
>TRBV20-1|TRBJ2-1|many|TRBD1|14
TGCAGTGCCGAGGGGGACAGCTCCTACAATGAGCAGTTCTTC
CSAEGDSSYNEQFF
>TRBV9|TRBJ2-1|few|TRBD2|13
TGTGCCAGCAGCCTGAGAACTATAGGACTAGCTGCCTTC
CASSLRTIGLAAF
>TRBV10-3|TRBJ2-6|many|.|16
TGTGCCATCAGTGAAGGTGCACCCTCTGGGGCCAACGTCCTGACTTTC
CAISEGAPSGANVLTF
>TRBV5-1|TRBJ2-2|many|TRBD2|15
TGCGCCAGCAGCCCACTAGCGGGAGGGACCGGGGAGCTGTTTTTT
CASSPLAGGTGELFF
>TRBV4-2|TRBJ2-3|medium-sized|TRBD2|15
TGTGCCAGCAGCCCGCTAGCGGGGGGCGCAGATACGCAGTATTTT
CASSPLAGGADTQYF
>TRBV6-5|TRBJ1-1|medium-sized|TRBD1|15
TGTGCCAGCAGTAAAGCGACAGGGGTGAACACTGAAGCTTTCTTT
CASSKATGVNTEAFF
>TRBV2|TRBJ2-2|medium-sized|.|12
TGTGCCAGCAGAGAGGGGCCTGGGGAGCTGTTTTTT
CASREGPGELFF
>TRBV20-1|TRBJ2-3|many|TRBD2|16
TGCAGTGCTAGTTGGCCTAGCGGGTTGGACCCAGATACGCAGTATTTT
CSASWPSGLDPDTQYF
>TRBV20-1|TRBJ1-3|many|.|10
TGCAGTGCCAAACTAGACACCATATATTTT
CSAKLDTIYF
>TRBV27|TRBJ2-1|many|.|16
TGTGCCAGCAGTACCCTTGGGAGCGAGACCTACAATGAGCAGTTCTTC
CASSTLGSETYNEQFF
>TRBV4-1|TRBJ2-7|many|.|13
TGCGCCAGCAGCAAGTCGGACGGGTACGAGCAGTACTTC
CASSKSDGYEQYF
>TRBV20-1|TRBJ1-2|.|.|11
TGCAGTGCAAACAGGAACTATGGCTACACCTTC
CSANRNYGYTF
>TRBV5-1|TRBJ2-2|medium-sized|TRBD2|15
TGCGCCAGCAGATCTCTAGCGGGAGGCACCGGGGAGCTGTTTTTT
CASRSLAGGTGELFF